Here is one T cell receptor beta chain with its context. This clone was seen once. The specificity of this receptor is unknown. Base qualities are not recorded, but no much larger clone differs from it by a single base. The data are from a study of OX40 agonist ivuxolimab in advanced cancers. Some background on the complete study: Ivuxolimab was a fully human IgG2 agonistic monoclonal antibody targeting the costimulatory receptor OX40 (CD134). Prior anti-PD-1, anti-PD-L1 or anti-CTLA-4 therapy was permitted, and approximately 40% of dose-escalation patients had received checkpoint inhibitors. Of the roughly 54 dose-escalation patients, hepatocellular carcinoma was present in about 19, melanoma in around 15, renal cell carcinoma in 9 and head and neck cancer in 9. The monotherapy dose-escalation portion (N ≈ 52 patients) of the phase I ivuxolimab trial is reported in the paper. Partial responses were achieved by three dose-escalation patients, of whom one had hepatocellular carcinoma and two had cutaneous melanoma. In the dose-escalation cohort, 82.7% of patients were male, and the mean age was approximately 64 years, with a range of roughly 20 to 79. The point of sequencing TCRbeta in the periphery was to test whether ivuxolimab changed TCR sequence diversity and drove clonal T-cell expansion. Intravenous ivuxolimab was administered to patients every 2 weeks at six dose levels: 0.01, 0.1, 0.3, 1.5, 3 and 10 mg/kg. The paper's findings and limits, for the study overall: Antigen specificity was not determined for the clonally expanded peripheral T cells. Low levels of normalized T-cell clonal expansion were also seen in some patients who did not respond. In the 0.1-3.0 mg/kg groups, partial responders were among the patients with the lowest normalized peripheral clonal expansion, particularly in CD8+ T cells. After ivuxolimab, more expanded clones were found on average in CD8+ T cells than in CD4+ T cells. At doses from 0.1 to 3.0 mg/kg, clonal expansion was seen in both CD4+ and CD8+ blood T cells between baseline and week 6.

V is cut by 2 bases and J by 2 bases, and the space between the germline ends is 12 bases. Reading from cysteine to phenylalanine, the CDR3 counts 15 amino acids. The read is trimmed to its CDR3 DNA, 45 bases read in frame from base 1. CDR1 and CDR2 were assigned from the germline V gene (reference sequence) as GTSNPN and SVGIG. Patients with autoimmune disease history or receiving systemic immunosuppression were excluded from the trial. In every dose cohort, peripheral blood was drawn for TCR sequencing at baseline, cycle 4 day 1, and cycle 7 day 1. The samples were drawn from a first-in-human, open-label, multicenter phase I dose-escalation trial of ivuxolimab. The trial enrolled adults with locally advanced or metastatic head and neck squamous cell, hepatocellular, melanoma or renal cell carcinoma. Before TCR sequencing, CD4+ and CD8+ T cells were separately sorted from peripheral blood. For sequencing of the TCRbeta CDR3 region, genomic DNA was extracted from the sorted cells. The immunoSEQ Assay was used to sequence the TCRbeta CDR3 regions. This is the immuneACCESS table as TCRdb keeps it, with only in-frame sequences that have V and J called. A part of the clones is gone; compared with another copy, unresolved V genes explain less than half, and the rest is unexplained. The sample records about 93,000 clones, about 91% of which are singletons. The ten largest clonotypes hold 0.51% of the sample.

Rearrangement joined TRBV30 to TRBJ1-4; no D gene call is confident. The clonotype comes from an adult with an advanced solid tumor such as melanoma, head and neck, liver or kidney cancer. This specimen consisted of CD4+ or CD8+ T cells sorted from blood, obtained in a trial of the OX40 agonist ivuxolimab. At the DNA level, the sequence is TGTGCCTGGAGTAGCCGGGCCTTTACTAATGAAAAACTGTTTTTT. Translation gives CAWSSRAFTNEKLFF.